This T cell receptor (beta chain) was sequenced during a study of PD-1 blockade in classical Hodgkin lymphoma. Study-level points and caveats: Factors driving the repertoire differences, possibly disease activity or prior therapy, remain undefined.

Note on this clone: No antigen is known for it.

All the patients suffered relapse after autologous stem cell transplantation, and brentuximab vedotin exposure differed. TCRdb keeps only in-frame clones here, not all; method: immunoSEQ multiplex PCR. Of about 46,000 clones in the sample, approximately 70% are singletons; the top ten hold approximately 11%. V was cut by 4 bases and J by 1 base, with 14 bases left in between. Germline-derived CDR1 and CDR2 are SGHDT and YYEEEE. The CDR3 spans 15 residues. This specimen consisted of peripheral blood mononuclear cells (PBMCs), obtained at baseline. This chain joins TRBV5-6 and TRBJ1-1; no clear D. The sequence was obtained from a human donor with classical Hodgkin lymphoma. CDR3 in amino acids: CASSPGLISNTEAFF. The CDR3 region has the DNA TGTGCCAGCAGCCCCGGTTTGATTTCGAACACTGAAGCTTTCTTT.